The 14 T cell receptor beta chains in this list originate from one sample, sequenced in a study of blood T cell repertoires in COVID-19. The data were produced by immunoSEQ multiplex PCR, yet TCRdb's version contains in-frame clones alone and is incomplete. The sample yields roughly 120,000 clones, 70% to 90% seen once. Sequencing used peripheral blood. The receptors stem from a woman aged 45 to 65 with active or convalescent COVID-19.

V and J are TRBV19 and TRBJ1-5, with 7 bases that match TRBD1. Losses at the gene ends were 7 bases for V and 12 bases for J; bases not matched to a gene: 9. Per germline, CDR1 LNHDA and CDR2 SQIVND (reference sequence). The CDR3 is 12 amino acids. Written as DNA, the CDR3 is TGTGCCAGTAATCCCTCGCAGGGGGTCCAGCATTTT. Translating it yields CASNPSQGVQHF.

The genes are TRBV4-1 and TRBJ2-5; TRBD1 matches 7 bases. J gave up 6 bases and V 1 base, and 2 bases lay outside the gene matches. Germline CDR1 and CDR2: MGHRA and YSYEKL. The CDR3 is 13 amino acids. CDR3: CASSQGTGKTQYF. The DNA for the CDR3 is TGCGCCAGCAGCCAAGGGACAGGAAAGACCCAGTACTTC.

CDR3 sequence reads: CASSLQGSKWDTEAFF. The DNA for the CDR3 is TGTGCCAGCAGTTTGCAGGGGAGTAAGTGGGACACTGAAGCTTTCTTT. The chain combines TRBV28 with TRBJ1-1; TRBD1 might be the D (6 bases). This CDR3 spans 16 amino acids. Germline assignment: CDR1 MDHEN and CDR2 SYDVKM. V was pared by 3 bases and J by 3 bases, with 17 bases between.

CDR3 coding DNA: TGTGCCAGCAGACAGGGTTTCGGTCGCCATCAGCCCCAGCATTTT. Its protein product is CASRQGFGRHQPQHF. The V call is TRBV28, the J call TRBJ1-5, with a possible D match to TRBD1 (6 bases). Germline values: CDR1 MDHEN, CDR2 SYDVKM. Trimming removed 6 bases at V and 5 bases at J, with 17 bases between. This CDR3 contains 15 residues.

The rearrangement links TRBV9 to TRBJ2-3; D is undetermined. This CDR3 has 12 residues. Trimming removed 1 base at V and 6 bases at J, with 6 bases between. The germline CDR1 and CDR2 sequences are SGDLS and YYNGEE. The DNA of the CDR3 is TGTGCCAGCAGCGTAAGCTCCGATACGCAGTATTTT. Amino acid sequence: CASSVSSDTQYF.

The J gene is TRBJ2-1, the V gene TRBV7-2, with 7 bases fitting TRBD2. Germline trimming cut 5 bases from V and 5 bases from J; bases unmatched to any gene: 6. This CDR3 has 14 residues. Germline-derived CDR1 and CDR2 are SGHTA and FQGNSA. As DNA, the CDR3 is TGTGCCAGCAGCACGGGACTAAATAACAATGAGCAGTTCTTC. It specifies CASSTGLNNNEQFF.

This CDR3 reads CASSVRLGNEQFF. Written as DNA, the CDR3 is TGTGCCAGCAGCGTTAGACTGGGCAATGAGCAGTTCTTC. This chain joins TRBV9 and TRBJ2-1; D uncertain. V lost 2 bases and J lost 6, with 9 bases in between. CDR3 length equals 13 residues. Germline V lookup: CDR1 SGDLS, CDR2 YYNGEE.

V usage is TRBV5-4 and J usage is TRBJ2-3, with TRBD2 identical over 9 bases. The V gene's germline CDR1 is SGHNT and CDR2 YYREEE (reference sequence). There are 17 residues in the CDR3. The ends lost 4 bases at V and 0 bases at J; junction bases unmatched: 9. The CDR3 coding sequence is TGTGCCAGCAGCCTACGAGTACTAGCGGGCAGCACAGATACGCAGTATTTT. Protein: CASSLRVLAGSTDTQYF.

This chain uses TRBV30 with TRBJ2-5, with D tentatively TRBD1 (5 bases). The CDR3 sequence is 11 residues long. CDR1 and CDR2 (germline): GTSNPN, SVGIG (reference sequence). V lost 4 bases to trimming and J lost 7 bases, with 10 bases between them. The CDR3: CAWNSRGTQYF. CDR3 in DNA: TGTGCCTGGAACTCTAGGGGGACCCAGTACTTC.

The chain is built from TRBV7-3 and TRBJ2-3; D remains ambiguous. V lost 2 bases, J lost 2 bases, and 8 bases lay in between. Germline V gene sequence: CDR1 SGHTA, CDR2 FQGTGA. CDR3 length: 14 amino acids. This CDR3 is CASSLGKNTDTQYF. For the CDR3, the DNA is TGTGCCAGCAGCTTAGGCAAAAACACAGATACGCAGTATTTT. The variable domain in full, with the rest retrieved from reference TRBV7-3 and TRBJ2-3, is GAGVSQTPSNKVTEKGKYVELRCDPISGHTALYWYRQSLGQGPEFLIYFQGTGAADDSGLPNDRFFAVRPEGSVSTLKIQRTERGDSAVYLCASSLGKNTDTQYFGPGTRLTVL.

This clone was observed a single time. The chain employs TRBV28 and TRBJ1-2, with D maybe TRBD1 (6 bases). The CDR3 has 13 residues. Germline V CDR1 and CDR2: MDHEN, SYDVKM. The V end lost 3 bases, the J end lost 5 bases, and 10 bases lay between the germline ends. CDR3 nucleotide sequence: TGTGCCAGCAGTTTTGGACAGATGTATGGCTACACCTTC. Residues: CASSFGQMYGYTF.

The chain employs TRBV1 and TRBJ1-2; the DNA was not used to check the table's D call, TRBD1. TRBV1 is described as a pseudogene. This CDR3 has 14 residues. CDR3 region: CTSSQVPTGGGYTF. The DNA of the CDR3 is TGCACCAGCAGCCAAGTCCCGACAGGGGGCGGCTACACCTTC.

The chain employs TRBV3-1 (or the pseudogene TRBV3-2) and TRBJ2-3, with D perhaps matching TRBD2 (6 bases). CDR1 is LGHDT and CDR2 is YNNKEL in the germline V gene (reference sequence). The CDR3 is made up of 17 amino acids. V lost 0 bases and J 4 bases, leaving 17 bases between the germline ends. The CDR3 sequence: CASSQDLYREYADTQYF. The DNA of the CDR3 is TGTGCCAGCAGCCAAGATCTTTACCGGGAGTACGCAGATACGCAGTATTTT.

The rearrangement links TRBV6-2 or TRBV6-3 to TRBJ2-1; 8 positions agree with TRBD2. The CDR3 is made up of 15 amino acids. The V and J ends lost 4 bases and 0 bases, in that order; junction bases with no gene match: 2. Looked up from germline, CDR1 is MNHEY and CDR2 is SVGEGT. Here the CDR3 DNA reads TGTGCCAGCAGTTCAACTAGCGGCTCCTACAATGAGCAGTTCTTC. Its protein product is CASSSTSGSYNEQFF.